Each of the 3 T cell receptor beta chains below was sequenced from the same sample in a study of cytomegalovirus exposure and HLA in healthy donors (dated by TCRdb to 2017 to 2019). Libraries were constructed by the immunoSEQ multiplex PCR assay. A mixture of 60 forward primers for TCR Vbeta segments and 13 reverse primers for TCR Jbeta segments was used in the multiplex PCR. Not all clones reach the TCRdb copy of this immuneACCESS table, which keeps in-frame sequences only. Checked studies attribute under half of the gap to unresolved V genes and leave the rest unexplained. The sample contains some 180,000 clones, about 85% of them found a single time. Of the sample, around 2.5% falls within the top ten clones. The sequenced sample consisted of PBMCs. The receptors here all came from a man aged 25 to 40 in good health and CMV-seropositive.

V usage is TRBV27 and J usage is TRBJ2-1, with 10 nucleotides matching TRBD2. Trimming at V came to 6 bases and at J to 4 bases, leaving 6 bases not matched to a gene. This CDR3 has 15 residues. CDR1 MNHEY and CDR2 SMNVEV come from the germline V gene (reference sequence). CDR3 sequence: CASSAGTSEYNEQFF. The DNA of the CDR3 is TGTGCCAGCAGCGCCGGGACTAGCGAGTACAATGAGCAGTTCTTC.

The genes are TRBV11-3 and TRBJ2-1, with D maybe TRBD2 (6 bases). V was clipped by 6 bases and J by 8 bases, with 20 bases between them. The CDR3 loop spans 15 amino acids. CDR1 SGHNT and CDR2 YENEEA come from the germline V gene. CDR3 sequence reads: CASREGAAGRDEQFF. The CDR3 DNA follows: TGTGCCAGCAGGGAAGGGGCGGCGGGGCGAGATGAGCAGTTCTTC.

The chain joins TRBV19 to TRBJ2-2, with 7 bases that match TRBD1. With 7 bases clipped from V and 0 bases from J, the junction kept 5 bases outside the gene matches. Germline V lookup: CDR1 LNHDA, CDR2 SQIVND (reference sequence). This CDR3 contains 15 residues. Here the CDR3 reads CASTIGTANTGELFF. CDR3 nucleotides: TGTGCCAGTACCATAGGGACAGCGAACACCGGGGAGCTGTTTTTT.